This is a list of T cell receptor beta chains from one sample in a study of cytomegalovirus exposure and HLA in healthy donors. Repertoires were generated with immunoSEQ multiplex PCR, while TCRdb's copy carries only in-frame clones and drops some. Counted here are around 100,000 clones, around 75% occurring once; the ten biggest clones make up around 9.3%. Sequencing was carried out using PBMCs. These receptors all come from a man aged 45-65 years in good health and CMV-seronegative. Each CDR3 is given with its conserved first and last residue. D genes are given only for firm matches. The listing skips clone size in some rows; elsewhere it reads once, few, many or a size class.

J | D | V | size | length | DNA | CDR3
TRBJ2-5 | - | TRBV11-2 | few | 14 | TGTGCCAGCAGCATCTCGGGACAAGGAGTGACCCAGTACTTC | CASSISGQGVTQYF
TRBJ2-4 | TRBD2 | TRBV5-1 | - | 17 | TGCGCCAGCAGCTTGGCGACTAGCGGGGGGGTACTAAACATTCAGTACTTC | CASSLATSGGVLNIQYF
TRBJ2-3 | TRBD1 | TRBV4-3 | - | 16 | TGCGCCAGCAGCCAAGATTATGGACAGGGGAAAGATACGCAGTATTTT | CASSQDYGQGKDTQYF
TRBJ2-5 | - | TRBV7-2 | - | 12 | TGTGCCAGCAGTTTTCCTCGGGAGACCCAGTACTTC | CASSFPRETQYF
TRBJ2-5 | - | TRBV13 | few | 15 | TGTGCCAGCAGCTACGGAGGGGGGGATATGGAGACCCAGTACTTC | CASSYGGGDMETQYF
TRBJ2-3 | TRBD2 | TRBV27 | few | 13 | TGTGCCAGCAGTTTAAGGGAGGGAGATACGCAGTATTTT | CASSLREGDTQYF
TRBJ2-2 | TRBD1 | TRBV29-1 | once | 15 | TGCAGCGTACTGGGACAGGGGAGGAACACCGGGGAGCTGTTTTTT | CSVLGQGRNTGELFF
TRBJ2-7 | - | TRBV6-1 | - | 14 | TGTGCCAGCCAGATCAAGACAGGAATGGGGGAGCAGTACTTC | CASQIKTGMGEQYF
TRBJ1-2 | TRBD1 | TRBV28 | - | 15 | TGTGCCAGCAGCAGATCAGGGGGGAGTTTCTATGGCTACACCTTC | CASSRSGGSFYGYTF
TRBJ2-1 | - | TRBV2 | - | 14 | TGTGCCAGCAGACTGGACGGACTGTACAATGAGCAGTTCTTC | CASRLDGLYNEQFF
TRBJ1-4 | TRBD1 | TRBV19 | - | 16 | TGTGCCAGTAGTACTGGGACAGGGAGAGGCGGCGAAAAACTGTTTTTT | CASSTGTGRGGEKLFF
TRBJ2-2 | - | TRBV12-1 | - | 16 | TGTGCCAGCAGCCCACCTAGCGGGAGGTTCACCGGGGAGCTGTTTTTT | CASSPPSGRFTGELFF
TRBJ1-2 | - | TRBV19 | - | 14 | TGTGCCAGTAGAGGGGAGGGACTCAACTATGGCTACACCTTC | CASRGEGLNYGYTF
TRBJ1-5 | - | TRBV28 | - | 12 | TGTGCCATCTCTTATAGCAATCAGCCCCAGCATTTT | CAISYSNQPQHF
TRBJ2-1 | TRBD1 | TRBV5-1 | - | 16 | TGCGCCAGCAGCTTGGGGACAGGGAATTCCTACAATGAGCAGTTCTTC | CASSLGTGNSYNEQFF
TRBJ2-5 | - | TRBV4-3 | - | 12 | TGCGCCAGCAGCCAAGATTCGGGGACCCAGTACTTC | CASSQDSGTQYF
TRBJ2-1 | TRBD2 | TRBV29-1 | - | 14 | TGCAGCGTTGGGGTTAGCGGGAGGAGGGATGAGCAGTTCTTC | CSVGVSGRRDEQFF
TRBJ1-1 | TRBD1 | TRBV15 | - | 15 | TGTGCCACCAGCAGGATTCAGGGGGCAAACACTGAAGCTTTCTTT | CATSRIQGANTEAFF
TRBJ2-2 | - | TRBV7-2 | - | 12 | TGTGCCAGCAGCTTAGGGGCGCGGGAGCTGTTTTTT | CASSLGARELFF
TRBJ2-2 | TRBD1 | TRBV5-1 | - | 18 | TGCGCCAGCAGCTTGGGAGGGACAGCTGTCGTAGGCACCGGGGAGCTGTTTTTT | CASSLGGTAVVGTGELFF
TRBJ1-2 | - | TRBV5-1 | - | 13 | TGCGCCAGCAGCTTGGAAATTAGCTATGGCTACACCTTC | CASSLEISYGYTF
TRBJ2-7 | - | TRBV6-1 | - | 14 | TGTGCCAGCAGTTCGAGGACAGAGTCCTACGAGCAGTACTTC | CASSSRTESYEQYF
TRBJ2-2 | - | TRBV5-6 | few | 13 | TGTGCCAGCAGCTTCTACTCCGATGGGGAGCTGTTTTTT | CASSFYSDGELFF
TRBJ2-2 | TRBD2 | TRBV7-2 | - | 15 | TGTGCCAGCAGCCTCCAACCCGGGGGGACCGGGGAGCTGTTTTTT | CASSLQPGGTGELFF
TRBJ2-3 | TRBD2 | TRBV27 | - | 17 | TGTGCCAGCAGTTTATGGACTAGCGGGGGGCGGGGGGATACGCAGTATTTT | CASSLWTSGGRGDTQYF
TRBJ2-1 | - | TRBV6-1 | - | 13 | TGTGCCAGCAGTAGAGGGGGGGAGAGTGAGCAGTTCTTC | CASSRGGESEQFF
TRBJ2-7 | TRBD2 | TRBV7-2 | - | 16 | TGTGCCAGCAGCTTAGAGGCGGGAGGGTCGAGGTACGAGCAGTACTTC | CASSLEAGGSRYEQYF
TRBJ2-7 | - | TRBV14 | - | 18 | TGTGCCAGCAGTCCGAGCTTATTGACTGCCCTGGATCCCTACGAGCAGTACTTC | CASSPSLLTALDPYEQYF
TRBJ2-1 | TRBD2 | TRBV11-3 | once | 14 | TGTGCCAGCTCCTTAGCGGGGGGGCGCAGTGAGCAGTTCTTC | CASSLAGGRSEQFF
TRBJ1-2 | TRBD1 | TRBV4-3 | - | 17 | TGCGCCAGCAGCCAAGATTATTCGACAGGGCTTTTTTACGGCTACACCTTC | CASSQDYSTGLFYGYTF
TRBJ2-1 | TRBD1 | TRBV7-2 | - | 16 | TGTGCCAGCAGCTTGCCGGGACAGAGCTCCTACAATGAGCAGTTCTTC | CASSLPGQSSYNEQFF
TRBJ2-1 | TRBD2 | TRBV19 | - | 15 | TGTGCCAGTACCTCGACTAGCGGGGGAGGGAATGAGCAGTTCTTC | CASTSTSGGGNEQFF
TRBJ1-2 | - | TRBV2 | - | 14 | TGTGCCAGCAGTGTTCGGGGAGGGGGTGAAGGCTACACCTTC | CASSVRGGGEGYTF
TRBJ2-3 | TRBD2 | TRBV11-2 | few | 15 | TGTGCCAGCAGTACTCTGGGGGGGAGAGGAGATACGCAGTATTTT | CASSTLGGRGDTQYF
TRBJ1-2 | TRBD1 | TRBV15 | once | 15 | TGTGCCACCAGCACACGGACAGGGGGCACCTATGGCTACACCTTC | CATSTRTGGTYGYTF
TRBJ2-2 | - | TRBV15 | few | 18 | TGTGCCACCAGCACCCCAAGTGCGGGGCACCAGAACACCGGGGAGCTGTTTTTT | CATSTPSAGHQNTGELFF
TRBJ2-7 | - | TRBV27 | - | 14 | TGTGCCAGCAGTTTATCTGGAGCCTCCTACGAGCAGTACTTC | CASSLSGASYEQYF
TRBJ2-3 | TRBD2 | TRBV18 | - | 17 | TGTGCCAGCTCACCGAACGTTCGGGGGGTTAGCACAGATACGCAGTATTTT | CASSPNVRGVSTDTQYF
TRBJ2-7 | TRBD2 | TRBV30 | - | 14 | TGTGCCTGGACAAGCGGGAGGCGGGCCTACGAGCAGTACTTC | CAWTSGRRAYEQYF
TRBJ1-1 | - | TRBV6-1 | - | 17 | TGTGCCAGCAGTGAAGCCGGTCCTTCAGGGGTGTGGACTGAAGCTTTCTTT | CASSEAGPSGVWTEAFF
TRBJ2-7 | - | TRBV6-5 | - | 16 | TGTGCCAGCAGTTACTCGACGGGGGGCAGGTCCTACGAGCAGTACTTC | CASSYSTGGRSYEQYF
TRBJ2-7 | - | TRBV6-5 | few | 14 | TGTGCCAGCAGTGGTAGGACAGGAGGGTACGAGCAGTACTTC | CASSGRTGGYEQYF
TRBJ2-1 | TRBD2 | TRBV19 | once | 13 | TGTGCCAGTAGTCTAGCGGGGGGTAATGAGCAGTTCTTC | CASSLAGGNEQFF
TRBJ2-7 | - | TRBV2 | - | 17 | TGTGCCAGCGGGGGGACAGCCCGTATCCCATCCTCCTACGAGCAGTACTTC | CASGGTARIPSSYEQYF
TRBJ2-7 | - | TRBV4-2 | - | 14 | TGTGCCAGCAGCCATATGGACACCGCCGCCGAGCAGTACTTC | CASSHMDTAAEQYF
TRBJ1-6 | - | TRBV9 | - | 16 | TGTGCCAGCAGCCCACGAAGAGACTCCTACAATTCACCCCTCCACTTT | CASSPRRDSYNSPLHF
TRBJ2-5 | TRBD2 | TRBV6-1 | - | 13 | TGTGCCAGCAACGGGGGGTTCCAAGAGACCCAGTACTTC | CASNGGFQETQYF
TRBJ1-1 | - | TRBV9 | - | 13 | TGTGCCAGCAGCGATAGATGGAACACTGAAGCTTTCTTT | CASSDRWNTEAFF
TRBJ1-1 | TRBD1 | TRBV4-2 | - | 14 | TGTGCCAGCAGCGTGCGGGACAGCAACACTGAAGCTTTCTTT | CASSVRDSNTEAFF
TRBJ1-6 | TRBD1 | TRBV25-1 | - | 15 | TGTGCCAGCAGGCAGACAGGGGTCTATAATTCACCCCTCCACTTT | CASRQTGVYNSPLHF
TRBJ2-3 | - | TRBV5-5 | once | 13 | TGTGCCAGCAGCTTAAGGCAGGGGGGTACGCAGTATTTT | CASSLRQGGTQYF
TRBJ2-1 | - | TRBV5-1 | - | 15 | TGCGCCAGCAGCTTTGTAGCGGTAGCCTACAATGAGCAGTTCTTC | CASSFVAVAYNEQFF
TRBJ2-6 | - | TRBV2 | few | 18 | TGTGCCAGCACTCCATTTGCGGGGTACAGGTCTGGGGCCAACGTCCTGACTTTC | CASTPFAGYRSGANVLTF
TRBJ2-4 | - | TRBV2 | few | 16 | TGTGCCAGCAGTCTCGACGGGAGATTAGCCAAAAACATTCAGTACTTC | CASSLDGRLAKNIQYF
TRBJ1-2 | - | TRBV19 | once | 15 | TGTGCCAGTAATGCCAGACACGAAACTAACTATGGCTACACCTTC | CASNARHETNYGYTF
TRBJ1-1 | - | TRBV19 | - | 14 | TGTGCCAGTAGTCCGGGGGGCCTGAACACTGAAGCTTTCTTT | CASSPGGLNTEAFF
TRBJ2-5 | - | TRBV19 | - | 15 | TGTGCCAGTAGTATAGGGCAGGGTGGAGGGGAGACCCAGTACTTC | CASSIGQGGGETQYF
TRBJ2-2 | TRBD2 | TRBV27 | - | 14 | TGTGCCACCCGGACTAGCGGGAACACCGGGGAGCTGTTTTTT | CATRTSGNTGELFF
TRBJ1-2 | - | TRBV18 | - | 12 | TGTGCCAGCTCGCCCGACATTAATGGCTACACCTTC | CASSPDINGYTF